This TCR beta chain is from a study of T cells in Graves' hyperthyroidism and ophthalmopathy (dated by TCRdb to 2018 to 2020). With respect to the entire study: Peripheral blood was collected at initial diagnosis, before any treatment. A discovery cohort of about a hundred patients, 43 with Graves' ophthalmopathy and 57 with stable Graves' hyperthyroidism, was used to find distinguishing TCR V-J signatures. Prospective prediction of ophthalmopathy was tested in an independent validation cohort consisting of 18 hyperthyroidism patients and 15 to 17 patients who later progressed to ophthalmopathy. Once sampling was done, hyperthyroidism patients were given methimazole at a starting dose of 30 mg daily, whereas ophthalmopathy patients were given high-dose intravenous methylprednisolone. According to the paper, TCR Vbeta CDR3 sequencing was carried out on some 130 peripheral blood samples, which came from more than 40 ophthalmopathy, 70 to 80 hyperthyroidism and around 17 progressor patients. In addition, the study compared T-cell repertoires in thyroid tissue and in blood from five to seven Graves' hyperthyroidism patients. The 100 or so discovery patients were randomly divided into training and test sets at a 7:3 ratio.

A word on this clonotype: It has no known antigen specificity. One base away there is no much larger clone; base qualities are not given.

Moderately to severely active disease, a Clinical Activity Score of at least 3, a NOSPECS grade of at least 4, and a duration under 3 months were present in ophthalmopathy patients. Patients with uncontrolled infections, other autoimmune diseases, pregnancy or lactation were excluded. Diagnoses were established on the basis of clinical symptoms, serum thyroxine and TRAb, thyroid ultrasound, and orbital computed tomography. PBMCs were isolated from 7.5 to 10 ml of fresh peripheral blood by Ficoll-Paque density gradient centrifugation. Trizol reagent was used to extract total RNA, and RNA quality was then checked on an Agilent 2100 Bioanalyzer. TCR beta CDR3 regions were amplified from RNA transcripts. A first-round RT-PCR of the TCR CDR3 used the HTBI primer set with the Qiagen OneStep RT-PCR kit. Libraries were constructed in a second round of multiplex PCR, after which size selection and purification were performed. Paired-end sequencing of the libraries was performed with 100 bp reads on an Illumina HiSeq2000. Concerning the study's data processing: SOAPnuke was used to process the raw data, removing reads that contained adapters or uncalled bases, had a mean Phred below 15, or lacked an exact match to the constant primer or identifier. High-quality paired reads were merged using COPE v1.2.5, and each unique nucleotide sequence was defined as a clonotype. MiTCR v1.1 was used to align clonotypes to the IMGT TRBV, TRBD and TRBJ reference segments. The analysis was restricted to V-J combinations with a frequency above 0.0001, which together covered approximately 99% of the repertoires. A TCS score was defined as the ratio of F50 (clonal expansion) to E x V (chaos), with BLOSUM62-based TCRdist applied between CDR3 peptides within each V-J. Welch's t-statistics and random forest reduced around 520 V-J features to 10 to 15, which were used in a naive Bayes classifier (R e1071). TCRdb trimmed the raw reads at Q25, called clones with MiXCR and kept productive beta chains. For every CDR3 protein sequence, its rows merge into one entry that carries the most common genes and DNA. The V and J calls here are based on TCRdb, not the publication. The table for this sample lists some 340,000 distinct CDR3 sequences; roughly 13% of them were counted only once. Of the sample, 34% is held by the ten largest clones.

The investigation overall reported the following: Ophthalmopathy was separated from stable hyperthyroidism by a 13 V-J signature model, with over 85% sensitivity and about 81% specificity obtained in cross-validation and 80%/75% obtained in testing. No statistical method was used to set the sample size in advance, and investigators knew the group allocation. Most expanded thyroid clonotypes (frequency above 0.001) were also detected in blood, a finding suggesting that blood repertoires may reflect thyroid immune responses. In validation, progression to ophthalmopathy was predicted by the model with around 70% sensitivity and 72.22% specificity, a median of approximately 6.5 months before onset.

Including cysteine and phenylalanine, the CDR3 has 15 amino acids. Only CDR3 DNA remains: 45 bases, in frame from the first base. The germline V gene gives CDR1 as MNHNS and CDR2 as SASEGT. Ends trimmed: V by 7 bases, J by 2 bases; bases unmatched to a gene: 7. This receptor was identified in a woman aged 40 to 50 with Graves' ophthalmopathy. The chain is encoded by TRBV6-1 joined to TRBJ2-2; a stretch of 7 junction bases matches TRBD1. Input material: blood. For the CDR3, the sequence is CASTRGRTNTGELFF. The bases are TGTGCCAGCACCAGGGGGAGAACTAACACCGGGGAGCTGTTTTTT.